The rows below give T cell receptor beta chains drawn from one sample of a study of shared clonotypes between healthy human individuals. Sequencing used immunoSEQ multiplex PCR; TCRdb keeps in-frame clones, though not all of them. The sample yields 2 million to 2.5 million clones, 80% to 95% seen once. The sample comprised naive CD4+ T cells from PBMCs. These receptors all come from a man aged 18 to 35 in good health. Some clones in this sample may be carry-over from other donors' samples. CDR3s include the opening cysteine and the closing phenylalanine or tryptophan. D genes are given only for firm matches. Rows give clone size only sometimes, using once, few, many, or a class for an expanded clone.

D gene: -; clone size: few; V gene: TRBV28; J gene: TRBJ1-2; CDR3 protein: CASSSYYGYTF; CDR3 DNA: TGTGCCAGCAGTTCCTACTATGGCTACACCTTC
D gene: -; clone size: -; V gene: TRBV11-3; J gene: TRBJ2-1; CDR3 protein: CASSPFGAQGNEQFF; CDR3 DNA: TGTGCCAGCAGCCCATTTGGGGCGCAGGGCAATGAGCAGTTCTTC
D gene: TRBD2; clone size: -; V gene: TRBV7-8; J gene: TRBJ2-1; CDR3 protein: CASSFLAGGPSEQFF; CDR3 DNA: TGTGCCAGCAGCTTTCTAGCGGGAGGGCCAAGTGAGCAGTTCTTC
D gene: TRBD2; clone size: once; V gene: TRBV7-8; J gene: TRBJ2-3; CDR3 protein: CASSFQAGARTDTQYF; CDR3 DNA: TGTGCCAGCAGCTTTCAAGCGGGAGCCCGCACAGATACGCAGTATTTT
D gene: -; clone size: -; V gene: TRBV5-1; J gene: TRBJ2-7; CDR3 protein: CASSLLGGSYEQYF; CDR3 DNA: TGCGCCAGCAGCTTGTTGGGGGGCTCCTACGAGCAGTACTTC
D gene: -; clone size: -; V gene: TRBV19; J gene: TRBJ2-7; CDR3 protein: CASSKLGSSYEQYF; CDR3 DNA: TGTGCCAGTAGTAAACTGGGAAGCTCCTACGAGCAGTACTTC
D gene: -; clone size: -; V gene: TRBV5-6; J gene: TRBJ2-7; CDR3 protein: CASSLCFCLLISYEQYF; CDR3 DNA: TGTGCCAGCAGCTTGTGCTTTTGCCTATTGATCTCCTACGAGCAGTACTTC
D gene: -; clone size: -; V gene: TRBV5-1; J gene: TRBJ2-5; CDR3 protein: CASSLIADKETQYF; CDR3 DNA: TGCGCCAGCAGCTTGATAGCGGACAAAGAGACCCAGTACTTC
D gene: -; clone size: -; V gene: TRBV11-2; J gene: TRBJ2-1; CDR3 protein: CASSFSSGISYNEQFF; CDR3 DNA: TGTGCCAGCAGCTTTAGTAGCGGAATCTCCTACAATGAGCAGTTCTTC
D gene: -; clone size: -; V gene: TRBV28; J gene: TRBJ1-6; CDR3 protein: CASSPPRGGGSPLHF; CDR3 DNA: TGTGCCAGCAGTCCCCCCCGGGGCGGCGGTTCACCCCTCCACTTT
D gene: TRBD1; clone size: once; V gene: TRBV19; J gene: TRBJ1-3; CDR3 protein: CASSTGVAGNTIYF; CDR3 DNA: TGTGCCAGCAGTACAGGGGTTGCTGGAAACACCATATATTTT
D gene: TRBD2; clone size: -; V gene: TRBV7-9; J gene: TRBJ2-7; CDR3 protein: CASSSSSGSLWAQYF; CDR3 DNA: TGTGCCAGCAGCTCCTCTAGCGGGAGCCTCTGGGCGCAGTACTTC
D gene: -; clone size: few; V gene: TRBV7-8; J gene: TRBJ1-1; CDR3 protein: CASSPDRRQAFF; CDR3 DNA: TGTGCCAGCAGCCCAGACAGGCGTCAAGCTTTCTTT
D gene: TRBD2; clone size: -; V gene: TRBV5-1; J gene: TRBJ2-2; CDR3 protein: CASSLAPGGTGELFF; CDR3 DNA: TGCGCCAGCAGCTTGGCCCCGGGGGGCACCGGGGAGCTGTTTTTT
D gene: -; clone size: -; V gene: TRBV5-4; J gene: TRBJ2-1; CDR3 protein: CASSTAGELLHEQFF; CDR3 DNA: TGTGCCAGCAGCACCGCAGGGGAATTGCTCCATGAGCAGTTCTTC
D gene: -; clone size: -; V gene: TRBV7-6; J gene: TRBJ2-7; CDR3 protein: CASSSLFRRGYEQYF; CDR3 DNA: TGTGCCAGCAGCTCCTTATTCCGTCGCGGCTACGAGCAGTACTTC
D gene: TRBD1; clone size: -; V gene: TRBV5-4; J gene: TRBJ1-2; CDR3 protein: CASSIRQGRYNYGYTF; CDR3 DNA: TGTGCCAGCAGCATTCGACAGGGGCGATATAACTATGGCTACACCTTC
D gene: -; clone size: -; V gene: TRBV9; J gene: TRBJ2-5; CDR3 protein: CASSPTSGVAETQYF; CDR3 DNA: TGTGCCAGCAGCCCGACATCGGGGGTTGCGGAGACCCAGTACTTC
D gene: -; clone size: -; V gene: TRBV5-6; J gene: TRBJ2-7; CDR3 protein: CASSLGTASEQYF; CDR3 DNA: TGTGCCAGCAGCTTGGGAACGGCCTCCGAGCAGTACTTC
D gene: TRBD1; clone size: -; V gene: TRBV7-9; J gene: TRBJ1-1; CDR3 protein: CASSIGTVSTEAFF; CDR3 DNA: TGTGCCAGCAGCATAGGGACAGTTTCCACTGAAGCTTTCTTT
D gene: -; clone size: once; V gene: TRBV7-2; J gene: TRBJ2-2; CDR3 protein: CASSIVGNGELFF; CDR3 DNA: TGTGCCAGCAGTATAGTGGGTAACGGGGAGCTGTTTTTT
D gene: TRBD1; clone size: -; V gene: TRBV25-1; J gene: TRBJ1-1; CDR3 protein: CASAGQEKAEAFF; CDR3 DNA: TGTGCCAGCGCCGGACAGGAGAAGGCTGAAGCTTTCTTT
D gene: TRBD1; clone size: -; V gene: TRBV6-5; J gene: TRBJ2-7; CDR3 protein: CASSYRTGGQGYEQYF; CDR3 DNA: TGTGCCAGCAGTTACAGGACGGGGGGACAGGGTTACGAGCAGTACTTC
D gene: -; clone size: -; V gene: TRBV27; J gene: TRBJ2-7; CDR3 protein: CASSRPGTEQYF; CDR3 DNA: TGTGCCAGCAGTCGTCCGGGTACCGAGCAGTACTTC
D gene: -; clone size: -; V gene: TRBV28; J gene: TRBJ1-5; CDR3 protein: CASSLVPPQHF; CDR3 DNA: TGTGCCAGCAGCTTAGTGCCGCCCCAGCATTTT
D gene: TRBD2; clone size: -; V gene: TRBV18; J gene: TRBJ2-3; CDR3 protein: CASSPNGRVTDTQYF; CDR3 DNA: TGTGCCAGCTCACCAAACGGGAGGGTCACAGATACGCAGTATTTT
D gene: -; clone size: -; V gene: TRBV19; J gene: TRBJ2-2; CDR3 protein: CASSPNRVTGELFF; CDR3 DNA: TGTGCCAGTAGCCCAAACAGGGTCACCGGGGAGCTGTTTTTT